This TCR beta chain was identified in a study of T cells in Graves' hyperthyroidism and ophthalmopathy. Amplified TCR beta CDR3 regions derived from RNA transcripts. The HTBI primer set drove a first-round RT-PCR of the TCR CDR3. TCRdb ran MiXCR on the multiplex PCR reads and lists one entry per CDR3 protein. The table records around 440,000 distinct CDR3 sequences, approximately 14% of them present only once. The hyperthyroidism patients had all been newly diagnosed, and their disease duration was under 2 months. Their ages ranged from 18 to 65 years. 9.5 to 10 ml fresh peripheral blood yielded the PBMCs. This clonotype was counted at least ten times. V was shortened by 5 bases and J by 6 bases, with 14 bases between the two germline ends. The CDR3 is 14 residues long. CDR1 and CDR2 from the germline V gene are SNHLY and FYNNEI.

Sequencing was performed on blood. V is TRBV2 and J is TRBJ1-5, with a tentative D call TRBD1 (6 bases). The receptor's source is a young woman with Graves' hyperthyroidism. The CDR3 loop reads CASSMVGAGQPQHF. The CDR3 nucleotides read TGTGCCAGCAGTATGGTGGGGGCCGGTCAGCCCCAGCATTTT.